This paragraph covers one T cell receptor (beta chain) sequence. A J-beta primer mix and a sample-barcoded 5' primer were used in a second PCR of about 7 to 12 cycles. TCRdb reanalysed the 5' RACE reads using MiXCR and keeps one entry per CDR3 protein. The sample has around 1,500,000 distinct CDR3 sequences; roughly 40% are singletons. This sample stems from a study of blood T cells in healthy people across ages. This clonotype was sampled from a woman aged 18 to 35 in good health. The sample was blood.

The CDR3 loop reads CASSFSGRALHEQFF. The CDR3 DNA is TGTGCCAGCAGTTTTAGCGGGAGGGCCCTCCATGAGCAGTTCTTC. The rearrangement links TRBV12-3 or TRBV12-4 to TRBJ2-1, with 11 bases lining up with TRBD2. V dropped 3 bases and J dropped 8; count of bases not matched to a gene: 6. The CDR3 has 15 residues.